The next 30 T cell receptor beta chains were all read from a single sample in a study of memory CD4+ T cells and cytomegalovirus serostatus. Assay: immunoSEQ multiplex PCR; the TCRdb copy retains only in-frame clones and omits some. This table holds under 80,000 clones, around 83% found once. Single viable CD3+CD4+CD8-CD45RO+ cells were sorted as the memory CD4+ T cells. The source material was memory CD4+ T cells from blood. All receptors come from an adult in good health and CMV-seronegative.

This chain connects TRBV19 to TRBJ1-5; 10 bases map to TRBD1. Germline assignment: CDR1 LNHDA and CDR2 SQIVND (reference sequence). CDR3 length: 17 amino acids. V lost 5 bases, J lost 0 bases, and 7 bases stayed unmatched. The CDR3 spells CASSGRQGALSNQPQHF. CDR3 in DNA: TGTGCCAGTAGTGGACGACAGGGGGCGCTTAGCAATCAGCCCCAGCATTTT.

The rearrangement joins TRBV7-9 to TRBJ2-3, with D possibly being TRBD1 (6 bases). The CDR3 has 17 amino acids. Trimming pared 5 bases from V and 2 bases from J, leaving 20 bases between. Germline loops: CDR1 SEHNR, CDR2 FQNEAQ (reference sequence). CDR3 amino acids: CASSKTGNWGATDTQYF. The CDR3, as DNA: TGTGCCAGCAGCAAAACAGGGAATTGGGGAGCCACAGATACGCAGTATTTT.

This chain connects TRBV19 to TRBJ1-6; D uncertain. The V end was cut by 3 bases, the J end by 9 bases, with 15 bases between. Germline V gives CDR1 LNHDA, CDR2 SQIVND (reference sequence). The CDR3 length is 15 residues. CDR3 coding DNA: TGTGCCAGTAGTATCGACGCGGGGTCAGGTTCACCCCTCCACTTT. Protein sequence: CASSIDAGSGSPLHF.

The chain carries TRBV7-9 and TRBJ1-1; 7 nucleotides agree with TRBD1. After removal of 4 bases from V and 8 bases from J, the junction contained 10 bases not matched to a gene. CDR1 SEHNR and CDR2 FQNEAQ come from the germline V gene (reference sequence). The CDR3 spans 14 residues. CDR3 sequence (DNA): TGTGCCAGCAGCTCTACCGGGACAGAACTCGAAGCTTTCTTT. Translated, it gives CASSSTGTELEAFF.

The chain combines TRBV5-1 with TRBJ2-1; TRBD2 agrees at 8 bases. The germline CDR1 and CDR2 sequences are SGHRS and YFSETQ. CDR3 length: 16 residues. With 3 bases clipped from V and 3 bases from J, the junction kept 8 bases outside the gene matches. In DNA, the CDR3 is TGCGCCAGCAGCTCTTCAGCGGGAGCCCTCTACAATGAGCAGTTCTTC. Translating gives CASSSSAGALYNEQFF.

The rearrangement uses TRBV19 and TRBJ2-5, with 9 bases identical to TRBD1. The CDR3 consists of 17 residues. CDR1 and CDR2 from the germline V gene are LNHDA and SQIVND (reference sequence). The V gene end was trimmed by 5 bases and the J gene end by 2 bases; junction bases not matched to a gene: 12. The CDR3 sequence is CASSGTRTGALQETQYF. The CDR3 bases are TGTGCCAGTAGTGGGACGCGGACAGGGGCCCTTCAAGAGACCCAGTACTTC. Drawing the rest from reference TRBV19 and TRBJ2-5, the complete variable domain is DGGITQSPKYLFRKEGQNVTLSCEQNLNHDAMYWYRQDPGQGLRLIYYSQIVNDFQKGDIAEGYSVSREKKESFPLTVTSAQKNPTAFYLCASSGTRTGALQETQYFGPGTRLLVL.

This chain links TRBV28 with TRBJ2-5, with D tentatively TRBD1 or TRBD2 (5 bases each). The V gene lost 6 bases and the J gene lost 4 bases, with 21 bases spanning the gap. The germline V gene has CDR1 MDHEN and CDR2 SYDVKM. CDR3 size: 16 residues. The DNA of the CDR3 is TGTGCCAGCAGACCTCCGGGGATAGGGGTTGGAGAGACCCAGTACTTC. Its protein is CASRPPGIGVGETQYF. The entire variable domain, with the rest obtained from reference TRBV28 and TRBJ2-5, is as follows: DVKVTQSSRYLVKRTGEKVFLECVQDMDHENMFWYRQDPGLGLRLIYFSYDVKMKEKGDIPEGYSVSREKKERFSLILESASTNQTSMYLCASRPPGIGVGETQYFGPGTRLLVL.

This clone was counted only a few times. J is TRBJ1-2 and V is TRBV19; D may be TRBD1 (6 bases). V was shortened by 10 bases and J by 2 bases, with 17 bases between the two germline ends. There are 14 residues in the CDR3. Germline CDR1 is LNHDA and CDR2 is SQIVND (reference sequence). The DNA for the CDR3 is TGTGCCACACGGCGGACAGCCTTCAACTATGGCTACACCTTC. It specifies CATRRTAFNYGYTF.

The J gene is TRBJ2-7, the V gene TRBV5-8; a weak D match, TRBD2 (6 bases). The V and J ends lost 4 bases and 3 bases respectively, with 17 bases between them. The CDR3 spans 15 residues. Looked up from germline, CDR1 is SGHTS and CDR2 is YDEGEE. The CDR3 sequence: CASSPGAGGDYEQYF. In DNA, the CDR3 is TGTGCCAGCAGCCCGGGAGCGGGCGGCGACTACGAGCAGTACTTC.

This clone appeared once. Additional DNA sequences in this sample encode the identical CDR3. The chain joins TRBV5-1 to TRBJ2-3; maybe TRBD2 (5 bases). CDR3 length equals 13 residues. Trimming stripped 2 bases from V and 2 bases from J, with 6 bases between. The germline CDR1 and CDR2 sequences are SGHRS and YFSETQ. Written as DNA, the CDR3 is TGCGCCAGCAGCTTCCGGGACACAGATACGCAGTATTTT. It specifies CASSFRDTDTQYF.

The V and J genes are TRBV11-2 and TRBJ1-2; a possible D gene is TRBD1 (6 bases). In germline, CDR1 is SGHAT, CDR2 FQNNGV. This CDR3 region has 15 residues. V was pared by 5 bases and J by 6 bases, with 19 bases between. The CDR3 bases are TGTGCCAGCAGCCGAATCCGGGGGCTGGACGATGGCTACACCTTC. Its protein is CASSRIRGLDDGYTF.

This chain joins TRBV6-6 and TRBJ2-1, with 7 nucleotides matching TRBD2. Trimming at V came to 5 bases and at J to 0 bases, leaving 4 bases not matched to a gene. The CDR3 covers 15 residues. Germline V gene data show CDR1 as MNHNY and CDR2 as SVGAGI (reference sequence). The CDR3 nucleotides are TGTGCCAGCAGTCCTTCTAGCGGCTCCTACAATGAGCAGTTCTTC. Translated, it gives CASSPSSGSYNEQFF.

CDR3 amino acids: CASKHPGPSNTEAFF. DNA of the CDR3: TGTGCCAGTAAGCATCCTGGACCATCGAACACTGAAGCTTTCTTT. The J gene is TRBJ1-1, the V gene TRBV19, with D unclear. V was clipped by 7 bases and J by 1 base, with 16 bases between them. CDR3 length: 15 amino acids. In germline, CDR1 is LNHDA, CDR2 SQIVND (reference sequence).

CDR3 nucleotides: TGTGCCAGCAGCTTAAGCAGGGGGGGGAACGAGCAGTACTTC. As protein: CASSLSRGGNEQYF. This sequence joins TRBV7-8 and TRBJ2-7, with D possibly called TRBD1 or TRBD2 (7 bases each). Looked up from germline, CDR1 is SGHVS and CDR2 is FQNEAQ. V gave up 2 bases and J gave up 5 bases, with 13 bases separating them. This CDR3 is built from 14 residues.

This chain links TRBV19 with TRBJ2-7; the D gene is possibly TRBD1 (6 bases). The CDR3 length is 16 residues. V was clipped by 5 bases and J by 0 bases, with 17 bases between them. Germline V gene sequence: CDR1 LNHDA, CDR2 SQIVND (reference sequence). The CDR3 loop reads CASSASGTFGSYEQYF. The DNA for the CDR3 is TGTGCCAGTAGTGCTTCCGGGACATTCGGCTCCTACGAGCAGTACTTC. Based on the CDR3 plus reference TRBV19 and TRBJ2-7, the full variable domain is DGGITQSPKYLFRKEGQNVTLSCEQNLNHDAMYWYRQDPGQGLRLIYYSQIVNDFQKGDIAEGYSVSREKKESFPLTVTSAQKNPTAFYLCASSASGTFGSYEQYFGPGTRLTVT.

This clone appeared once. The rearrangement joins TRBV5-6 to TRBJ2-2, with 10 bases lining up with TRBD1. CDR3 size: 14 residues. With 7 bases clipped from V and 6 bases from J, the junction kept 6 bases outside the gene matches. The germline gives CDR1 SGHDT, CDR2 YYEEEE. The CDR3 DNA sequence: TGTGCCAGCTCGACAGGGGGCATGGCCGGGGAGCTGTTTTTT. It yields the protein CASSTGGMAGELFF.

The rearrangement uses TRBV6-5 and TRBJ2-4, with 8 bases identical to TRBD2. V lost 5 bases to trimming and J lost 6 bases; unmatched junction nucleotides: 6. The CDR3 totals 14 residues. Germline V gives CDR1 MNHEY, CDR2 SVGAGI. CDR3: CASSGGLAGNIQYF. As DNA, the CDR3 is TGTGCCAGCAGTGGCGGGCTAGCGGGAAACATTCAGTACTTC.

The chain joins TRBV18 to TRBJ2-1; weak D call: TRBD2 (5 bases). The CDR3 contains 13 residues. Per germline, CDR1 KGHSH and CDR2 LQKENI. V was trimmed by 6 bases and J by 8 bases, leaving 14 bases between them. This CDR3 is CASSPAGSDEQFF. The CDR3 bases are TGTGCCAGCTCGCCGGCTGGGAGCGATGAGCAGTTCTTC.

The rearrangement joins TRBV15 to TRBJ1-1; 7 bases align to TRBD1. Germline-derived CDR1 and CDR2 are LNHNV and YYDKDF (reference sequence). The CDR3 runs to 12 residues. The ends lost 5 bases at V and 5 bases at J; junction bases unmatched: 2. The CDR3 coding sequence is TGTGCCACCAGCCGGGACAGTACTGAAGCTTTCTTT. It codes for CATSRDSTEAFF.

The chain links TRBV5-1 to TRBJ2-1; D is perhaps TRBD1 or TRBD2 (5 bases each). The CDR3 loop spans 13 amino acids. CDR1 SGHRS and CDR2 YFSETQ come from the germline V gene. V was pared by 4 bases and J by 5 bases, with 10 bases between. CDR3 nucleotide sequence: TGCGCCAGCAGCGGGGGAGTTGACAATGAGCAGTTCTTC. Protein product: CASSGGVDNEQFF. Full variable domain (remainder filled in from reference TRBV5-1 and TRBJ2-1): KAGVTQTPRYLIKTRGQQVTLSCSPISGHRSVSWYQQTPGQGLQFLFEYFSETQRNKGNFPGRFSGRQFSNSRSEMNVSTLELGDSALYLCASSGGVDNEQFFGPGTRLTVL.

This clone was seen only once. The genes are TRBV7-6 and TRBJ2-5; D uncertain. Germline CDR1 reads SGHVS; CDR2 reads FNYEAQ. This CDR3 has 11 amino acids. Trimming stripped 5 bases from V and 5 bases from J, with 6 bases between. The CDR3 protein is CASSNSETQYF. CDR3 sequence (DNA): TGTGCCAGCAGCAATAGCGAGACCCAGTACTTC.

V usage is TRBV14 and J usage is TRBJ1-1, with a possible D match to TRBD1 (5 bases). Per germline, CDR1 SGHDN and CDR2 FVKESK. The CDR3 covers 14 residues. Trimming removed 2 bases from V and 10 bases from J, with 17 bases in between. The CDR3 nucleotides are TGTGCCAGCAGCCAACGGGGGACCCCAGGTGGAGCTTTCTTT. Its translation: CASSQRGTPGGAFF.

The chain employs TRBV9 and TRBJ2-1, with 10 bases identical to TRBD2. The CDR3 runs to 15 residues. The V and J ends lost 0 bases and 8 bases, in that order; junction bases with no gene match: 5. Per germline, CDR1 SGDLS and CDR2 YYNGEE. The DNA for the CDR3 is TGTGCCAGCAGCGTAGGTCCTAGCGGGAGCGATGAGCAGTTCTTC. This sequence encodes CASSVGPSGSDEQFF.

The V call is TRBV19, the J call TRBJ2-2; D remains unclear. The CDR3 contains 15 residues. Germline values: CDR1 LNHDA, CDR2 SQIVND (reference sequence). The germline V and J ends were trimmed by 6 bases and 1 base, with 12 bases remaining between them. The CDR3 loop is CASSRWQENTGELFF. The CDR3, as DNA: TGTGCCAGTAGCCGTTGGCAGGAGAACACCGGGGAGCTGTTTTTT.

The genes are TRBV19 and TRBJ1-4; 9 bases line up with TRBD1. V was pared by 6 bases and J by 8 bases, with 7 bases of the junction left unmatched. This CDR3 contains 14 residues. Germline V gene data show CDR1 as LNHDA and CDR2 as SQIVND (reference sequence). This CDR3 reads CASRNRGQNEKLFF. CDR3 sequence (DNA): TGTGCCAGTAGGAACAGGGGGCAGAACGAAAAACTGTTTTTT.

DNA of the CDR3: TGCGCCAGCAGCCAAGTTTTGCAGACAGACACTGAAGCTTTCTTT. This translates into CASSQVLQTDTEAFF. The chain uses TRBV4-1 and TRBJ1-1; a weak D match, TRBD1 (5 bases). The CDR3 runs 15 residues. V dropped 1 base and J dropped 3 bases, with 12 bases sitting between them. CDR1 MGHRA and CDR2 YSYEKL come from the germline V gene.

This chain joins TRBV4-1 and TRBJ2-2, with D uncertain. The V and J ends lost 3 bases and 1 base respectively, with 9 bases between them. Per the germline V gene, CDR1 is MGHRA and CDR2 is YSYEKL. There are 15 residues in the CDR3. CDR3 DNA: TGCGCCAGCAGCCAGGGTCCTCTGAACACCGGGGAGCTGTTTTTT. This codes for CASSQGPLNTGELFF.

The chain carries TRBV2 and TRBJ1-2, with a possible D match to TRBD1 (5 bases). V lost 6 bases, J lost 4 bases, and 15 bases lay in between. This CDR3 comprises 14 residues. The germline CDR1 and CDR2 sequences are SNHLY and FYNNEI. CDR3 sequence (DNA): TGTGCCAGCAGCGAGGGGTTAGGGACCTATGGCTACACCTTC. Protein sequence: CASSEGLGTYGYTF.

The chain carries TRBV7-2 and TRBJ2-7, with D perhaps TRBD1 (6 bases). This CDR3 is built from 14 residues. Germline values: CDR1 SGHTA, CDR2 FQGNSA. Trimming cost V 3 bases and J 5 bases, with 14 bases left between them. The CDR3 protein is CASSFQDRRNEQYF. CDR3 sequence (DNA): TGTGCCAGCAGCTTCCAAGACAGGCGAAACGAGCAGTACTTC.

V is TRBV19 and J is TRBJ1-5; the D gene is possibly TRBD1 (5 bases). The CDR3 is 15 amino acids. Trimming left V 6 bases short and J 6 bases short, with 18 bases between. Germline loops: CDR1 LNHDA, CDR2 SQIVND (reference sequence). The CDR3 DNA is TGTGCCAGTAGATCAAGTAGCAGGGATCTTCAGCCCCAGCATTTT. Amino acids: CASRSSSRDLQPQHF.